This is a list of T cell receptor beta chains from one sample in a study of Ad26.COV2.S vaccination and SARS-CoV-2 variants. Produced via immunoSEQ multiplex PCR; TCRdb's table is partial and in-frame only. Of about 420,000 clones listed, roughly 88% are singletons. The sequenced sample was peripheral blood, obtained in a trial of Ad26.COV2.S vaccine versus placebo. The receptors shown here come from a person aged 18-65 years who received the Ad26.COV2.S COVID-19 vaccine or a placebo. The CDR3 runs from the conserved cysteine through the conserved F or W. A D gene is named only where the DNA matches it firmly. Size is omitted from some rows. Given values are once, few, many or a class for expanded clones.

clone size: few
CDR3 length: 16
J gene: TRBJ2-7
V gene: TRBV7-6
D gene: NA
CDR3 DNA: TGTGCCAGCAGTCGGGTTTCAGGTCAAGTGTATGGCGAGCAGTACTTC
CDR3 protein: CASSRVSGQVYGEQYF

clone size: NA
CDR3 length: 15
J gene: TRBJ2-1
V gene: TRBV7-8
D gene: TRBD2
CDR3 DNA: TGTGCCAGCAGCTTGGCGGGGGGGATACACAATGAGCAGTTCTTC
CDR3 protein: CASSLAGGIHNEQFF

clone size: NA
CDR3 length: 13
J gene: TRBJ2-5
V gene: TRBV6-5
D gene: NA
CDR3 DNA: TGTGCCAGCAGTTACAGGCGGCAAGAGACCCAGTACTTC
CDR3 protein: CASSYRRQETQYF

clone size: NA
CDR3 length: 17
J gene: TRBJ2-2
V gene: TRBV9
D gene: NA
CDR3 DNA: TGTGCCAGCAGCTCCCCCCGAGGGGGGCCGAACACCGGGGAGCTGTTTTTT
CDR3 protein: CASSSPRGGPNTGELFF

clone size: NA
CDR3 length: 14
J gene: TRBJ2-7
V gene: TRBV3-1/TRBV3-2
D gene: NA
CDR3 DNA: TGTGCCAGCAGCCAAGGGAGACAGCAATACGAGCAGTACTTC
CDR3 protein: CASSQGRQQYEQYF

clone size: NA
CDR3 length: 14
J gene: TRBJ2-3
V gene: TRBV19
D gene: NA
CDR3 DNA: TGTGCCAGTAGCCCGGGACGCACCGGAGATACGCAGTATTTT
CDR3 protein: CASSPGRTGDTQYF

clone size: NA
CDR3 length: 13
J gene: TRBJ2-3
V gene: TRBV24-1
D gene: NA
CDR3 DNA: TGTGCCACCAGTGGAGGGGGCACAGATACGCAGTATTTT
CDR3 protein: CATSGGGTDTQYF

clone size: once
CDR3 length: 17
J gene: TRBJ2-1
V gene: TRBV28
D gene: TRBD1
CDR3 DNA: TGTGCCAGCAGTTCGGGACAGGTCTATGATCTCTACAATGAGCAGTTCTTC
CDR3 protein: CASSSGQVYDLYNEQFF

clone size: NA
CDR3 length: 14
J gene: TRBJ1-4
V gene: TRBV7-9
D gene: NA
CDR3 DNA: TGTGCCAGCAGCGCGGTTGGGCTGCATGAAAAACTGTTTTTT
CDR3 protein: CASSAVGLHEKLFF

clone size: NA
CDR3 length: 14
J gene: TRBJ1-5
V gene: TRBV7-2
D gene: NA
CDR3 DNA: TGTGCCAGCAGCGCTCCGAGGGCAGGTCAGCCCCAGCATTTT
CDR3 protein: CASSAPRAGQPQHF

clone size: NA
CDR3 length: 17
J gene: TRBJ2-1
V gene: TRBV7-2
D gene: TRBD2
CDR3 DNA: TGTGCCAGCAGCTCTACTACAGAGCGGGGGGGCCACAATGAGCAGTTCTTC
CDR3 protein: CASSSTTERGGHNEQFF

clone size: NA
CDR3 length: 14
J gene: TRBJ2-1
V gene: TRBV3-1/TRBV3-2
D gene: NA
CDR3 DNA: TGTGCCAGCAGCCATTCCAGAGGGGCCCATGAGCAGTTCTTC
CDR3 protein: CASSHSRGAHEQFF

clone size: NA
CDR3 length: 13
J gene: TRBJ2-7
V gene: TRBV27
D gene: NA
CDR3 DNA: TGTGCCAGCAGTTTATCCCCCCTAGACGAGCAGTACTTC
CDR3 protein: CASSLSPLDEQYF

clone size: once
CDR3 length: 12
J gene: TRBJ2-7
V gene: TRBV10-3
D gene: NA
CDR3 DNA: TGTGCCATCAGTGGTGCGGGCTACGAGCAGTACTTC
CDR3 protein: CAISGAGYEQYF

clone size: NA
CDR3 length: 19
J gene: TRBJ1-1
V gene: TRBV7-2
D gene: TRBD1
CDR3 DNA: TGTGCCAGCAGCTTAAGATTCGGGACAGGGGGCGCCTGGGGCACTGAAGCTTTCTTT
CDR3 protein: CASSLRFGTGGAWGTEAFF

clone size: NA
CDR3 length: 9
J gene: TRBJ2-3
V gene: TRBV9
D gene: NA
CDR3 DNA: TGTGCCAGCACGGAAACGCAGTATTTT
CDR3 protein: CASTETQYF

clone size: NA
CDR3 length: 16
J gene: TRBJ2-7
V gene: TRBV7-2
D gene: NA
CDR3 DNA: TGTGCCAGCAGCTTAAACGGCAGAGGGGTTTCGGGCGAGCAGTACTTC
CDR3 protein: CASSLNGRGVSGEQYF

clone size: NA
CDR3 length: 17
J gene: TRBJ2-6
V gene: TRBV9
D gene: NA
CDR3 DNA: TGTGCCAGCAGCGTAGCCAAACGTCCCTCGGGGGCCAACGTCCTGACTTTC
CDR3 protein: CASSVAKRPSGANVLTF

clone size: NA
CDR3 length: 17
J gene: TRBJ2-3
V gene: TRBV10-3
D gene: NA
CDR3 DNA: TGTGCCATCAGCGGCCGCCCGGGTCCCCCACCTCCAGATACGCAGTATTTT
CDR3 protein: CAISGRPGPPPPDTQYF

clone size: few
CDR3 length: 13
J gene: TRBJ1-1
V gene: TRBV12-3/TRBV12-4
D gene: NA
CDR3 DNA: TGTGCCAGCAGTTACCGCCAGAACACTGAAGCTTTCTTT
CDR3 protein: CASSYRQNTEAFF

clone size: few
CDR3 length: 15
J gene: TRBJ2-2
V gene: TRBV18
D gene: TRBD2
CDR3 DNA: TGTGCCAGCTCACCAACTAGCGGGAGCACCGGGGAGCTGTTTTTT
CDR3 protein: CASSPTSGSTGELFF

clone size: NA
CDR3 length: 14
J gene: TRBJ2-1
V gene: TRBV28
D gene: TRBD2
CDR3 DNA: TGTGCCAGCAGACCGGGACTAGCAGGCAATGAGCAGTTCTTC
CDR3 protein: CASRPGLAGNEQFF

clone size: NA
CDR3 length: 13
J gene: TRBJ2-7
V gene: TRBV4-3
D gene: NA
CDR3 DNA: TGCGCCAGCAGCCAAGATCTGGCTCGGGAGCAGTACTTC
CDR3 protein: CASSQDLAREQYF

clone size: NA
CDR3 length: 13
J gene: TRBJ2-5
V gene: TRBV10-3
D gene: NA
CDR3 DNA: TGTGCCATCAGTGCCTCGGGGCAAGAGACCCAGTACTTC
CDR3 protein: CAISASGQETQYF

clone size: NA
CDR3 length: 13
J gene: TRBJ1-2
V gene: TRBV4-3
D gene: NA
CDR3 DNA: TGCGCCAGCAGCCAAGTTGAGGGCTATGGCTACACCTTC
CDR3 protein: CASSQVEGYGYTF

clone size: NA
CDR3 length: 12
J gene: TRBJ1-1
V gene: TRBV10-3
D gene: TRBD1
CDR3 DNA: TGTGCCACATGGGACAGGGCAATTGAAGCTTTCTTT
CDR3 protein: CATWDRAIEAFF